Below, one T cell receptor beta chain is given with its context. There is no known antigen for this receptor. Qualities for individual bases were not recorded, and no much larger clone is one base off. The data derive from a study of memory CD4+ T cells and cytomegalovirus serostatus (dated by TCRdb to the late 2010s). General notes on the study: The cohort included approximately 35 healthy adults from Belgium, of whom 9 were CMV seropositive and 24 were CMV seronegative. To replicate a published TCR-based CMV serostatus classifier, the study sequenced CD4+ memory TCRbeta repertoires from a Belgian cohort whose cytomegalovirus serostatus was known. The paper as a whole reports these results and caveats: Of 164 previously reported CMV-associated TCRbeta sequences, around 70 appeared in the CD4+ memory repertoires, each in one to five individuals. The results were read as suggesting that the CMV-associated TCR signature is, for the most part, present in the CD4+ memory repertoire. For CMV serostatus prediction, a median bootstrapped AUC of 0.95 was reached with the original framework, and a median bootstrapped AUC of about 0.9 was reached with a US-trained random forest. The original-framework classifier achieved a median bootstrapped AUC of almost 0.97 with a 95% CI of 0.76-1.00 on the Belgian cohort. Only CD4+CD45RO+ memory cells were sequenced, in contrast to the original study, which included naive and memory CD4+ and CD8+ populations.

Single viable CD3+CD4+CD8-CD45RO+ cells were sorted as memory CD4+ T cells on a FACSAria II. To determine CMV serostatus, a Roche Elecsys assay was used that detects serum IgG against CMV pp150, pp28, p38 and p52. Following thawing, total CD4+ T cells were enriched through positive selection using CD4 magnetic microbeads. Samples originated from another study that specifically interrogated the CD4+ T cell memory repertoire. Peripheral blood mononuclear cells were isolated and cryopreserved according to standard operating procedures, and serum was stored at -80 degrees C. The staining relied on CD3-PerCP (BW264/56), CD4-APC (RPA-T4), CD45RO-PE (UCHT1) and CD8-Pacific Orange (3B5) antibodies, and Sytox blue was used to exclude non-viable cells. CDR1 and CDR2 were assigned from the germline V gene as SGHTA and FQGNSA. At the junction V is shortened by 5 bases and J by 1 base; bases outside the gene matches: 6. Including cysteine and phenylalanine, the CDR3 has 16 amino acids. Only the CDR3 DNA stays, 48 bases, in frame from base 1.

The Quick-DNA Microprep Kit was used to extract genomic DNA from the sorted cells. Amplification of TCRbeta DNA was done with the immunoSEQ hsTCRbeta kit, following the protocol from the manufacturer. TCRbeta libraries were sequenced on an Illumina MiSeq instrument. The authors processed their data as follows. Following removal of out-of-frame sequences, some 2 million distinct TCRbeta sequences were retained, with an average of around 70,000 per individual. Each individual was scored using the number of approximately 160 previously reported CMV-associated TCRbeta sequences that the individual carried and the total number of productive distinct TCRbeta sequences. A beta-binomial model was reimplemented in Python, and random forests from scikit-learn, run with default parameters, were trained on data from the US cohort. Classifier performance on the Belgian cohort was summarized as median AUC with percentile confidence intervals over 10,000 bootstrap iterations. TCRdb re-hosts the immuneACCESS table, in-frame sequences only. Its copies lack some clones; in the studies checked, an unresolved V gene accounts for under half of them, and the cause for the rest is not known. The V and J calls and clone size come from that table; D and trimming were worked out from the DNA. This sample gives fewer than 40,000 clones in total; around 79% of them show up just once. The ten largest clonotypes hold approximately 5% of the sample.

The TCR was taken from an adult in good health and CMV-seropositive. The sequence is built from TRBV7-2 and TRBJ2-5; 11 bases in between match TRBD2. The specimen was memory CD4+ T cells from blood. CDR3 region: CASSRLAGGSQETQYF. The nucleotide sequence is given as TGTGCCAGCAGCAGATTAGCGGGGGGGTCCCAAGAGACCCAGTACTTC.